The 16 T cell receptor beta chains presented below share a single source sample, sequenced in a study of shared clonotypes between healthy human individuals (dated by TCRdb to the early 2020s). Library generation was performed with the immunoSEQ multiplex PCR assay. This immuneACCESS table, as held by TCRdb, lists in-frame sequences with V and J called but not all clones. Of the missing ones, under half trace to an unresolved V gene in checked studies; the others have no known cause. Present in this sample are over a million clones, about 75% of which were seen just once. Approximately 1.5% of the sample comes from the top ten. Sequencing was performed on memory CD4+ T cells sorted from blood. The sample's cell subset or site label is to be understood as: CD45RA-negative fraction. The receptors come from a man in his late teens or twenties in good health.

On this clone: Since a much larger clone is just one base distant, this may be a read error. The rearrangement links TRBV30 to TRBJ2-5; TRBD1 matches at 9 bases. After removal of 2 bases from V and 4 bases from J, the junction contained 2 bases not matched to a gene. There are 13 residues in the CDR3. Germline loops: CDR1 GTSNPN, CDR2 SVGIG (reference sequence). This CDR3 reads CAWSTGGVETQYF. DNA of the CDR3: TGTGCCTGGAGTACAGGGGGCGTAGAGACCCAGTACTTC.

This chain links TRBV15 with TRBJ1-1; no definite D call. This CDR3 comprises 13 residues. V lost 0 bases and J lost 7, with 9 bases in between. Germline V lookup: CDR1 LNHNV, CDR2 YYDKDF (reference sequence). The CDR3 loop is CATSRDGAGEAFF. Here the CDR3 DNA reads TGTGCCACCAGCAGAGATGGAGCGGGTGAAGCTTTCTTT.

The genes are TRBV5-1 and TRBJ2-1, with TRBD1 as a possible D gene (6 bases). Germline assignment: CDR1 SGHRS and CDR2 YFSETQ. The germline V and J ends were trimmed by 4 bases and 7 bases, with 24 bases remaining between them. The CDR3 spans 17 residues. CDR3 in DNA: TGCGCCAGCAGCCGACGTGGGGGCCAGGGTATACTTAATGAGCAGTTCTTC. This translates into CASSRRGGQGILNEQFF. Full variable domain (missing parts from reference TRBV5-1 and TRBJ2-1): KAGVTQTPRYLIKTRGQQVTLSCSPISGHRSVSWYQQTPGQGLQFLFEYFSETQRNKGNFPGRFSGRQFSNSRSEMNVSTLELGDSALYLCASSRRGGQGILNEQFFGPGTRLTVL.

The V call is TRBV6-6, the J call TRBJ1-4; D is possibly TRBD1 (5 bases). Trimming cost V 10 bases and J 1 base, with 16 bases left between them. CDR3 length equals 15 residues. CDR1 and CDR2 from the germline V gene are MNHNY and SVGAGI (reference sequence). The CDR3 bases are TGTGCCACACTCCAGGGTGGGTTAACTAATGAAAAACTGTTTTTT. Translated: CATLQGGLTNEKLFF.

This rearrangement joins TRBV11-2 to TRBJ2-1; maybe TRBD1 (6 bases). This CDR3 spans 14 amino acids. Between the trimmed V and J ends, which lost 0 bases and 6 bases, there was a span of 9 bases. Germline-derived CDR1 and CDR2 are SGHAT and FQNNGV. The CDR3 bases are TGTGCCAGCAGCTTAGATCGGACAGTCAATGAGCAGTTCTTC. Residues: CASSLDRTVNEQFF. Filled out from reference TRBV11-2 and TRBJ2-1, the complete variable domain reads EAGVAQSPRYKIIEKRQSVAFWCNPISGHATLYWYQQILGQGPKLLIQFQNNGVVDDSQLPKDRFSAERLKGVDSTLKIQPAKLEDSAVYLCASSLDRTVNEQFFGPGTRLTVL.

V gene TRBV20-1 combines with J gene TRBJ2-1, with unresolved D. The V end lost 6 bases, the J end lost 7 bases, and 10 bases lay between the germline ends. The CDR3 has 11 residues. CDR1 is DFQATT, CDR2 SNEGSKA, per germline (reference sequence). The CDR3 loop reads CSAVRLNEQFF. The CDR3 DNA reads TGCAGTGCGGTCCGTTTAAATGAGCAGTTCTTC.

This chain uses TRBV11-2 with TRBJ2-1, with 7 bases that match TRBD1. The CDR3 sequence is 17 residues long. Trimming removed 7 bases from V and 3 bases from J; junction bases left unmatched: 15. The V gene's germline CDR1 is SGHAT and CDR2 FQNNGV. The CDR3 reads CASNKRRPQGVYNEQFF. The CDR3 bases are TGTGCCAGCAACAAGCGGCGCCCTCAGGGGGTCTACAATGAGCAGTTCTTC.

The gene calls are TRBV2 and TRBJ2-3; tentatively, D is TRBD1 or TRBD2 (5 bases each). The CDR3 covers 13 residues. V lost 7 bases to trimming and J lost 8 bases, with 16 bases between them. Germline CDR1 SNHLY, CDR2 FYNNEI. The CDR3 nucleotides read TGTGCCAGCAATGAGGGGACCCGCCTTACGCAGTATTTT. Protein product: CASNEGTRLTQYF.

V gene TRBV28 combines with J gene TRBJ2-1; a possible D gene is TRBD2 (6 bases). CDR1 is MDHEN, CDR2 SYDVKM, per germline. Between the trimmed V and J ends, which lost 0 bases and 4 bases, there was a span of 25 bases. CDR3 length equals 20 residues. The DNA for the CDR3 is TGTGCCAGCAGTTTATGGCCGGGCATAAGGGACGGGGACTTGTACAATGAGCAGTTCTTC. It encodes CASSLWPGIRDGDLYNEQFF.

The chain links TRBV10-3 to TRBJ2-1; TRBD1 matches 8 bases. Germline V gene sequence: CDR1 ENHRY, CDR2 SYGVKD. V was clipped by 4 bases and J by 7 bases; unmatched bases: 3. The CDR3 is 13 residues long. The CDR3 bases are TGTGCCATCAGTGGAAGGACAGGGAATGAGCAGTTCTTC. Translating gives CAISGRTGNEQFF.

The rearrangement links TRBV5-1 to TRBJ1-1, with D maybe TRBD1 (5 bases). The germline V gene has CDR1 SGHRS and CDR2 YFSETQ. Trimming took off 4 bases at V and 6 bases at J, with 16 bases between the two ends. This CDR3 comprises 14 residues. The CDR3 DNA follows: TGCGCCAGCAGCAAAACCGGCGGGGCCCCTGAAGCTTTCTTT. Translated: CASSKTGGAPEAFF.

The rearrangement links TRBV11-2 to TRBJ2-1; perhaps TRBD2 as D (6 bases). Germline CDR1 reads SGHAT; CDR2 reads FQNNGV. V was cut by 0 bases and J by 14 bases, with 14 bases left in between. The CDR3 spans 13 residues. The CDR3 loop is CASSLDGLTGEFF. CDR3 DNA sequence: TGTGCCAGCAGCTTAGACGGGCTGACGGGGGAGTTCTTC.

The CDR3 nucleotides are TGTGCCAGCAAGACAGGGGGAGTGGACGGGGAGCTGTTTTTT. Translation: CASKTGGVDGELFF. The chain uses TRBV28 and TRBJ2-2; 9 positions match TRBD1. With 7 bases clipped from V and 7 bases from J, the junction kept 7 bases outside the gene matches. The CDR3 is 14 amino acids. The germline V gene encodes CDR1 MDHEN and CDR2 SYDVKM.

V is TRBV6-1 and J is TRBJ1-5; D remains unclear. This CDR3 spans 14 amino acids. The germline V gene has CDR1 MNHNS and CDR2 SASEGT. The germline V and J ends were trimmed by 2 bases and 1 base, with 6 bases remaining between them. The CDR3, as DNA: TGTGCCAGCAGTGAATTCGGCAGCAATCAGCCCCAGCATTTT. This translates into CASSEFGSNQPQHF.

J is TRBJ2-3 and V is TRBV11-2; no clear D gene. The V gene's germline CDR1 is SGHAT and CDR2 FQNNGV. V lost 1 base and J 1 base, leaving 9 bases between the germline ends. The CDR3 runs 15 residues. CDR3 DNA sequence: TGTGCCAGCAGCTTAGGCGACACACGCACAGATACGCAGTATTTT. Translation: CASSLGDTRTDTQYF.

The rearrangement joins TRBV6-1 to TRBJ2-7; the match to TRBD1 covers 9 bases. Germline-derived CDR1 and CDR2 are MNHNS and SASEGT. CDR3 length: 14 amino acids. Germline trimming cut 6 bases from V and 1 base from J; bases unmatched to any gene: 4. This CDR3 is CASRLGTGSYEQYF. The DNA of the CDR3 is TGTGCCAGCAGACTCGGGACAGGGTCCTACGAGCAGTACTTC.